This T cell receptor (beta chain) was obtained from a study of chemoradiotherapy in HPV16-positive cancers. About the study: Candidate HPV-specific clones and shared TCR motifs came from two HPV16-positive patients. Overall study findings and caveats: The functional HPV-specific definition rests on just a couple of HPV16-positive patients. Candidate HPV-specific clones and E7-related TCR motifs grew in tumor during treatment.

The assay was immunoSEQ multiplex PCR, and TCRdb's table has in-frame clones only and misses some. The sample records fewer than 9,500 clones, 88% being singletons. This clone occurred once. The antigen is not known. The CDR3 sequence is 11 residues long. V lost 11 bases and J 8 bases, leaving 16 bases between the germline ends. CDR1 and CDR2 (germline): MNHNY, SVGAGI (reference sequence). The origin of this receptor is a human donor with HPV-associated anogenital cancer. The chain is built from TRBV6-6 and TRBJ2-7; TRBD2 is a possible D gene (6 bases). The sample here was tumor tissue, taken from a patient who underwent chemoradiotherapy. In nucleotides, the CDR3 is TGTGCCTCTTCTCCCGGGGGAAAGCAGTACTTC. This encodes CASSPGGKQYF.